A single sample is the source of the 9 T cell receptor beta chains below, sequenced in a study of a mutant IDH1 vaccine in newly diagnosed glioma (dated by TCRdb to the early 2020s). These receptors have no identified antigens. The time point tag for this specimen amounts to: week 5, during vaccination. Each vaccine dose was 300 ug of a 20-mer mutant IDH1 peptide in Montanide, given subcutaneously with topical imiquimod. Libraries were built with the immunoSEQ multiplex PCR assay. The source is immuneACCESS, and TCRdb retained only in-frame sequences with V and J called. Part of the clones is not carried over; for the studies checked, unresolved V genes explain less than half of this, and the remainder is unexplained. Within this sample are roughly 30,000 clones, with approximately 80% of them counted one time only. The ten top clones hold about 24% of the sample. Sequenced material: PBMCs, taken from a glioma patient whose treatment included an IDH1 peptide vaccine. Receptors were obtained from a man aged 25 to 45 with glioma.

J is TRBJ2-3 and V is TRBV6-5, with a tentative D call TRBD2 (7 bases). This CDR3 region has 15 residues. Germline CDR1 is MNHEY and CDR2 is SVGAGI. Trimming removed 6 bases at V and 3 bases at J, with 16 bases between. The CDR3 DNA reads as TGTGCCAGCAGCCGCGGACTAGGGGGAACAGATACGCAGTATTTT. Translated: CASSRGLGGTDTQYF.

Only a few counts were recorded for this clone. The gene calls are TRBV7-8 and TRBJ1-5; D unresolved. Deletions cut 0 bases from V and 9 bases from J, with 12 bases between. Germline values: CDR1 SGHVS, CDR2 FQNEAQ. The CDR3 is made up of 14 amino acids. The CDR3 region has the DNA TGTGCCAGCAGCTTAGCGCGTGGGCCAGGGCCCCAGCATTTT. It codes for CASSLARGPGPQHF.

The V and J genes are TRBV7-9 and TRBJ2-5; TRBD1 agrees at 7 bases. The CDR3 runs 14 residues. V lost 5 bases to trimming and J lost 4 bases; unmatched junction nucleotides: 7. Germline V gene lookup returns CDR1 SEHNR and CDR2 FQNEAQ (reference sequence). The CDR3 DNA reads TGTGCCAGCAGCGAAGACAGGGCAATAGAGACCCAGTACTTC. It specifies CASSEDRAIETQYF.

The chain couples TRBV5-1 to TRBJ2-5, with 11 bases aligning to TRBD2. The CDR3 is 17 residues long. J was trimmed by 5 bases and V by 4 bases; bases with no gene match: 13. The germline gives CDR1 SGHRS, CDR2 YFSETQ. CDR3 DNA sequence: TGCGCCAGCAGCGTGGGACTAGCGGAGTGGGCTGGCGAGACCCAGTACTTC. Amino acids: CASSVGLAEWAGETQYF.

The chain recombines TRBV5-4 with TRBJ2-1; 12 nucleotides agree with TRBD2. CDR1 is SGHNT, CDR2 YYREEE, per germline (reference sequence). The CDR3 extends over 14 amino acids. With 4 bases clipped from V and 8 bases from J, the junction kept 4 bases outside the gene matches. This CDR3 reads CASSPSGGAYEQFF. CDR3 bases: TGTGCCAGCAGCCCTAGCGGGGGGGCCTATGAGCAGTTCTTC. The complete variable domain, with remaining parts taken from reference TRBV5-4 and TRBJ2-1, reads ETGVTQSPTHLIKTRGQQVTLRCSSQSGHNTVSWYQQALGQGPQFIFQYYREEENGRGNFPPRFSGLQFPNYSSELNVNALELDDSALYLCASSPSGGAYEQFFGPGTRLTVL.

The chain is built from TRBV30 and TRBJ2-1; D might be TRBD2 (6 bases). CDR1 GTSNPN and CDR2 SVGIG come from the germline V gene (reference sequence). The CDR3 is made up of 14 amino acids. Trimming cost V 0 bases and J 7 bases, with 13 bases left between them. CDR3 sequence reads: CAWSVGGSQNEQFF. Here the CDR3 DNA reads TGTGCCTGGAGTGTGGGGGGTTCCCAAAATGAGCAGTTCTTC.

The chain combines TRBV28 with TRBJ1-1; weak D call: TRBD1 (5 bases). CDR3 size: 12 residues. Germline V gene sequence: CDR1 MDHEN, CDR2 SYDVKM. Trimming cost V 5 bases and J 8 bases, with 12 bases left between them. The CDR3 protein is CASSRLRGEAFF. CDR3 in DNA: TGTGCCAGCAGTCGACTCCGGGGGGAAGCTTTCTTT.

The V gene is TRBV19, the J gene TRBJ1-3; perhaps TRBD1 as D (5 bases). CDR3 length: 16 residues. Deletions cut 0 bases from V and 2 bases from J, with 11 bases between. CDR1 is LNHDA, CDR2 SQIVND, per germline (reference sequence). CDR3 bases: TGTGCCAGTAGTATAGACGGGGCTCCAACTGGAAACACCATATATTTT. It encodes CASSIDGAPTGNTIYF.

The chain combines TRBV30 with TRBJ2-5; D may be TRBD2 (6 bases). Germline-derived CDR1 and CDR2 are GTSNPN and SVGIG (reference sequence). Trimming removed 2 bases at V and 0 bases at J, with 19 bases between. The CDR3 length is 17 residues. The CDR3 loop reads CAWSSSFGGENQETQYF. In nucleotides, the CDR3 is TGTGCCTGGAGTTCCTCTTTTGGCGGGGAGAACCAAGAGACCCAGTACTTC.